A selection of T cell receptor beta chains follows, all from one sample in a study of PD-1 blockade in classical Hodgkin lymphoma. The assay was immunoSEQ multiplex PCR, and TCRdb's table has in-frame clones only and misses some. The repertoire holds tens of thousands of clones, roughly four fifths seen once, with around a sixth in the top ten. The material sequenced was peripheral blood mononuclear cells (PBMCs), taken before the fourth cycle of nivolumab. These receptors originate from a human donor with classical Hodgkin lymphoma. Both conserved end residues are part of each CDR3. Fields, in order: CDR3 DNA, CDR3 protein, J gene, V gene, D gene, clone size. A D gene is named only where the DNA matches it firmly. Clone sizes are given selectively: once, few, many, or a class where the clone is expanded.

CDR3nt: TGTGCCAGCAGTGACTCGAAACTAGCGGGGGGGTACAATGAGCAGTTCTTC
CDR3aa: CASSDSKLAGGYNEQFF
j_gene: TRBJ2-1
v_gene: TRBV6-4
d_gene: TRBD2
abundance: -

CDR3nt: TGTGCCAGCATGCGGACTCGGGATGAAAAACTGTTTTTT
CDR3aa: CASMRTRDEKLFF
j_gene: TRBJ1-4
v_gene: TRBV5-6
d_gene: -
abundance: -

CDR3nt: TGTGCCAGCAGCTTAAGCGACAGGGGCCGCGAGGACGAGCAGTACTTC
CDR3aa: CASSLSDRGREDEQYF
j_gene: TRBJ2-7
v_gene: TRBV5-4
d_gene: TRBD1
abundance: once

CDR3nt: TGTGCCAGCAGCTTAGGGTCAGTTTCCTACGAGCAGTACTTC
CDR3aa: CASSLGSVSYEQYF
j_gene: TRBJ2-7
v_gene: TRBV7-8
d_gene: -
abundance: -

CDR3nt: TGTGCCAGCAGCTTAGCGGGTATGTTCGAGCAGTACTTC
CDR3aa: CASSLAGMFEQYF
j_gene: TRBJ2-7
v_gene: TRBV7-2
d_gene: -
abundance: -

CDR3nt: TGTGCCAGCAGCCCCCGACCCGATACGCAGTATTTT
CDR3aa: CASSPRPDTQYF
j_gene: TRBJ2-3
v_gene: TRBV11-2
d_gene: -
abundance: -

CDR3nt: TGTGCCAGCAGTTTAGGCCGGGACATGACTGAGCAGTACTTC
CDR3aa: CASSLGRDMTEQYF
j_gene: TRBJ2-7
v_gene: TRBV28
d_gene: -
abundance: -

CDR3nt: TGTGCCACCAGCCCCTACCGGACAGCCAGCTCTGGAAACACCATATATTTT
CDR3aa: CATSPYRTASSGNTIYF
j_gene: TRBJ1-3
v_gene: TRBV15
d_gene: -
abundance: -

CDR3nt: TGTGCCAGCAGTTACGGGGATCCATATGGGGAGACCCAGTACTTC
CDR3aa: CASSYGDPYGETQYF
j_gene: TRBJ2-5
v_gene: TRBV6-5
d_gene: -
abundance: few

CDR3nt: TGTGCCTGGAGTGTAGGTGACTGGGGTAATGAAAAACTGTTTTTT
CDR3aa: CAWSVGDWGNEKLFF
j_gene: TRBJ1-4
v_gene: TRBV30
d_gene: -
abundance: once

CDR3nt: TGTGCCAGCAGCCACCCTAGTATCGATCACAGATACGCAGTATTT
CDR3aa: CASSHPSIDHRYAVF
j_gene: TRBJ2-3
v_gene: TRBV14
d_gene: -
abundance: once

CDR3nt: TGTGCCAGCAGTCTTCAGGGGGTTGATCAGCCCCAGCATTTT
CDR3aa: CASSLQGVDQPQHF
j_gene: TRBJ1-5
v_gene: TRBV6-5
d_gene: TRBD1
abundance: -

CDR3nt: TGTGCCAGCGGGACTTGGACATCAACTAATGAAAAACTGTTTTTT
CDR3aa: CASGTWTSTNEKLFF
j_gene: TRBJ1-4
v_gene: TRBV28
d_gene: -
abundance: -

CDR3nt: TGCGCCAGCAGCTGGGGACTGAACACAGATACGCAGTATTTT
CDR3aa: CASSWGLNTDTQYF
j_gene: TRBJ2-3
v_gene: TRBV5-1
d_gene: -
abundance: -

CDR3nt: TGTGCCAGCGGACCATATAGCAATCAGCCCCAGCATTTT
CDR3aa: CASGPYSNQPQHF
j_gene: TRBJ1-5
v_gene: TRBV27
d_gene: -
abundance: once

CDR3nt: TGTGCCAGCAGCTTACGGCGGGGGACTAGCACAGATACGCAGTATTTT
CDR3aa: CASSLRRGTSTDTQYF
j_gene: TRBJ2-3
v_gene: TRBV7-2
d_gene: TRBD2
abundance: -

CDR3nt: TGTGCCAGCAGTCCAGGAGACAGGTCCGTCAAAAACATTCAGTACTTC
CDR3aa: CASSPGDRSVKNIQYF
j_gene: TRBJ2-4
v_gene: TRBV2
d_gene: -
abundance: -

CDR3nt: TGTGCCAGCAGCCGCCTGCAGGGTACCGGGGAGCTGTTTTTT
CDR3aa: CASSRLQGTGELFF
j_gene: TRBJ2-2
v_gene: TRBV6-4
d_gene: -
abundance: -

CDR3nt: TGTGCCATCAGTGTGGTCTGGGGGGGGAACAATGAGCAGTTCTTC
CDR3aa: CAISVVWGGNNEQFF
j_gene: TRBJ2-1
v_gene: TRBV10-3
d_gene: TRBD2
abundance: -

CDR3nt: TGTGCCAGCAGCGTAGGGTCGGGGGGCGTAGGGCAGTACTTC
CDR3aa: CASSVGSGGVGQYF
j_gene: TRBJ2-7
v_gene: TRBV9
d_gene: -
abundance: -